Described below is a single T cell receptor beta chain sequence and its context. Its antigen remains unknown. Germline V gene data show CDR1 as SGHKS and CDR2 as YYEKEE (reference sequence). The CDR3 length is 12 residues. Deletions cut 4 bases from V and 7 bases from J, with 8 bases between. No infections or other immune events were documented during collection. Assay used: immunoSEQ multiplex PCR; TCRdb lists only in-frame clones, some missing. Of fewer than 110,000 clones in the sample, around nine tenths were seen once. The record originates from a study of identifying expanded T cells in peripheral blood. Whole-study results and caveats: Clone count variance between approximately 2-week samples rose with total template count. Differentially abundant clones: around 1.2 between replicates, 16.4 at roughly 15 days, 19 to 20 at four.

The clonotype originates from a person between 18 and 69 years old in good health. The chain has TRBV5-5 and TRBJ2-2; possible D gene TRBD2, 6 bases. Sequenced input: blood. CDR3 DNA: TGTGCCAGCAGCCGGCGGGACGGGGAGCTGTTTTTT. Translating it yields CASSRRDGELFF.